This T cell receptor (beta chain) originates from a study of T cells expressing NK-cell markers. Study information: One of eight sequenced donors was HCMV-seronegative; the other seven were seropositive.

General study results and limits: Five or six of the donors carried dominant NKG2C+ clonotypes that took up roughly 1.0-7.5% of their CD8+ T cells. Nothing established the HCMV specificity of expanded NKG2C+ T cell clones.

TCRdb reprocessed the 5' RACE reads and keeps a single row for each CDR3 protein, giving no DNA. In all, the sample yields 550,000 to 600,000 distinct CDR3 sequences. The length of the CDR3 is 16 residues. For this clonotype: The antigen is unknown.

This receptor was obtained from a young man in good health. Sequenced sample: blood T cells: a sorted CD56 or NKG2C T cell subset, CD4+ or CD8+ T cells, or bulk PBMC T cells (not recorded which). The J gene is TRBJ1-2, the V gene TRBV12-3 or TRBV12-4; TCRdb calls TRBD1, which cannot be checked without DNA. CDR3 sequence: CASSSYRGQGDYGYTF.